Reported below is one T cell receptor beta chain. The antigen is not known. Primers: 60 Vbeta forward and 13 Jbeta reverse. As handled by the study authors: It was a later analysis that counted about 80 million unique TCR beta chains, of which 9 million to 13 million were shared. Clones were sequenced by immunoSEQ multiplex PCR, and TCRdb holds only the in-frame ones, with some missing. The V and J calls and clone size were taken over from that table, and D and trimming were inferred from the DNA. This table has over 100,000 clones, around 77% appearing once. This specimen comes from a study of cytomegalovirus exposure and HLA in healthy donors. Broader study findings: Apparent HLA restriction characterized most CMV-associated TCR beta chains in a later analysis. Specificity for CMV antigens was confirmed in vitro for three of the CMV-associated chains. Later on, an analysis found that several of the most significant clusters appeared to be linked to common viral pathogens, which included parvovirus B19.

CDR1 and CDR2 from the germline V gene are LGHNA and YSLEER. The CDR3 is 16 residues long. Losses at the gene ends were 0 bases for V and 2 bases for J; bases not matched to a gene: 5. This clonotype originated in a man aged 25-40 years in good health and CMV-seronegative. The rearrangement uses TRBV4-3 and TRBJ2-7; 9 bases fit TRBD2. Sample: PBMCs. The CDR3 coding sequence is TGCGCCAGCAGCCAAGATAGCGGGAGTCCGACCTACGAGCAGTACTTC. Translation: CASSQDSGSPTYEQYF.